The T cell receptor beta chain under discussion was sequenced for a study of blood T cell repertoires in COVID-19. About the research overall: Italy, Spain and the United States were the sources of the convalescent and acute COVID-19 samples.

In the original analysis: Nucleated cell number was recorded as an estimate derived from reference gene primer amplification. Here immunoSEQ multiplex PCR was the method, and the copy in TCRdb shows in-frame clones only, minus some. V and J calls and clone size come straight from that table; D and trimming were deduced from the DNA. The sample shows 210,000 or so clones, 88% of them seen only once. Germline assignment: CDR1 LGHNA and CDR2 YSLEER. The CDR3 has 16 amino acids. After removal of 0 bases from V and 4 bases from J, the junction contained 4 bases not matched to a gene. The sample taken for sequencing was peripheral blood. The TCR originated in a woman aged 40 to 50 who had recovered from COVID-19. The chain uses TRBV4-3 and TRBJ2-1; 9 bases agree with TRBD2. The CDR3 region has the DNA TGCGCCAGCAGCCAAGAAGACAGCGGGGGGTACAATGAGCAGTTCTTC. Its translation is CASSQEDSGGYNEQFF.